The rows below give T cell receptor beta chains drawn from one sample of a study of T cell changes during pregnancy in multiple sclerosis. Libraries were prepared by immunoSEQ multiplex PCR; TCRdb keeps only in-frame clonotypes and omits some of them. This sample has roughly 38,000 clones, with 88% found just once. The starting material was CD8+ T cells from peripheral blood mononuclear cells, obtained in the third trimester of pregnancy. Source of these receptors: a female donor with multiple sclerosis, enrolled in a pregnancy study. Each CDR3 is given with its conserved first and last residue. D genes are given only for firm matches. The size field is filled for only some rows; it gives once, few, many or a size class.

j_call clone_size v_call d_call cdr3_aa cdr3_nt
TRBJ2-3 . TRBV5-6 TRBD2 CASSLSLGGARATQYF TGTGCCAGCAGCTTGTCCCTCGGGGGGGCTCGTGCTACGCAGTATTTT
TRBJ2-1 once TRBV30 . CAWSVRLGYEQFF TGTGCCTGGAGTGTCCGACTAGGCTATGAGCAGTTCTTC
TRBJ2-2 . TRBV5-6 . CASSVAPGELFF TGTGCCAGCAGCGTGGCTCCCGGGGAGCTGTTTTTT
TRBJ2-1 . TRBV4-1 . CASSQEVYGGASSYNEQFF TGCGCCAGCAGCCAAGAGGTCTACGGCGGGGCTAGCTCCTACAATGAGCAGTTCTTC
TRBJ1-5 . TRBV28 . CASSPLEEDNQPQHF TGTGCCAGCAGCCCCCTTGAGGAGGACAATCAGCCCCAGCATTTT
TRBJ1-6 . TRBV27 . CASSPRQVNGALHF TGTGCCAGCAGTCCCCGACAAGTCAATGGTGCCCTCCACTTT
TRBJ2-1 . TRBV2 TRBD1 CARSDRGGEQFF TGTGCCAGATCGGACAGGGGCGGTGAGCAGTTCTTC
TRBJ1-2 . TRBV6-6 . CASTQSDYGYTF TGTGCCAGCACACAGTCAGACTATGGCTACACCTTC
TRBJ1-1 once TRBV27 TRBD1 CASSARQGGGNTEAFF TGTGCCAGCAGTGCCAGACAGGGAGGTGGGAACACTGAAGCTTTCTTT
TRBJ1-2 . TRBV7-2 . CASSLVPGLDGWGYTF TGTGCCAGCAGCTTAGTGCCAGGACTCGATGGTTGGGGCTACACCTTC
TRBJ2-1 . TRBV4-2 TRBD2 CASSQVSSGGTNNEQFF TGTGCCAGCAGCCAAGTGTCTAGCGGGGGGACCAACAATGAGCAGTTCTTC
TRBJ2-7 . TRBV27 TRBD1 CASSFGTAYEQYF TGTGCCAGCAGTTTTGGGACAGCCTACGAGCAGTACTTC
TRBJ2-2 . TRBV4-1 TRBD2 CASSQGERGAFTGELFF TGCGCCAGCAGCCAAGGAGAGCGGGGGGCCTTCACCGGGGAGCTGTTTTTT
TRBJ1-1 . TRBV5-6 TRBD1 CASTGTGGRDTEAFF TGTGCCAGCACTGGGACAGGGGGCAGGGACACTGAAGCTTTCTTT
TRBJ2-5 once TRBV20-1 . CSAEGELTQYF TGCAGTGCCGAGGGGGAATTGACCCAGTACTTC
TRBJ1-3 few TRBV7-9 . CASSLAGGSGNTIYF TGTGCCAGCAGCCTCGCGGGGGGGTCTGGAAACACCATATATTTT
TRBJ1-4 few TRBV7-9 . CASSLEYGHPTNEKLFF TGTGCCAGCAGCTTAGAATACGGACACCCAACTAATGAAAAACTGTTTTTT
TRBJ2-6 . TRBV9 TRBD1 CASSVADRVAGANVLTF TGTGCCAGCAGCGTAGCGGACAGGGTGGCGGGGGCCAACGTCCTGACTTTC
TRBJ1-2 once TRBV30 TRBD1 CASSPGQGSGYTF TGTGCCTCCTCCCCGGGACAGGGAAGTGGCTACACCTTC
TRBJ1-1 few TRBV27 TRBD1 CASSPLAGQGNTEAFF TGTGCCAGCAGCCCCCTTGCGGGACAGGGGAACACTGAAGCTTTCTTT
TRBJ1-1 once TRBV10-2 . CASSEWAAPRLTEAFF TGCGCCAGCAGTGAGTGGGCAGCCCCCCGTCTCACTGAAGCTTTCTTT
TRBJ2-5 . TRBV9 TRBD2 CASSVLAGGQETQYF TGTGCCAGCAGCGTACTAGCGGGGGGCCAGGAGACCCAGTACTTC
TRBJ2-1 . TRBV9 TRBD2 CASSVPPGGGDYNEQFF TGTGCCAGCAGCGTGCCGCCGGGCGGGGGGGACTACAATGAGCAGTTCTTC
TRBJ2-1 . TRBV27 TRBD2 CASRTSGGVPGRVF TGTGCCAGCAGAACTAGCGGGGGGGTGCCTGGTAGGGTCTTC
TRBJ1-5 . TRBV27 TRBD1 CASSHRTGPGQPQHF TGTGCCAGCAGTCATCGGACAGGTCCCGGTCAGCCCCAGCATTTT
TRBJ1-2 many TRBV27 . CASSLSRGGADGYTF TGTGCCAGCAGTTTAAGTCGGGGGGGCGCGGATGGCTACACCTTC
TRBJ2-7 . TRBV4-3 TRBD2 CASSQAILSSGDEQYF TGCGCCAGCAGCCAAGCCATTTTGTCTAGCGGAGACGAGCAGTACTTC
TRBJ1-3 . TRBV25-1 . CASREGGANTIYF TGTGCCAGCAGAGAGGGGGGGGCCAACACCATATATTTT
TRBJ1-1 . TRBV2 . CASLVTDTEAFF TGTGCCAGCCTGGTCACAGACACTGAAGCTTTCTTT
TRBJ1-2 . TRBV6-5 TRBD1 CASSYSPDRGYGYTF TGTGCCAGCAGTTATTCCCCTGACAGGGGCTATGGCTACACCTTC
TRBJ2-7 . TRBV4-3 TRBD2 CASSQGVFRGGGSYEQYF TGCGCCAGCAGCCAAGGGGTCTTTCGGGGGGGAGGCTCCTACGAGCAGTACTTC
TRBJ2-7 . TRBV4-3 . CASSQDGYEQYF TGCGCCAGCAGCCAAGACGGGTACGAGCAGTACTTC
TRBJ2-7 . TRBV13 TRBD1 CASSLGGQGLYEQYF TGTGCCAGCAGCCTCGGGGGACAGGGCCTTTACGAGCAGTACTTC
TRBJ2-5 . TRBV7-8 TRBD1 CASSLGGRGPRETQYF TGTGCCAGCAGCTTAGGGGGCAGGGGGCCCCGGGAGACCCAGTACTTC
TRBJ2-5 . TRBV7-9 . CASSSPRGLRETQYF TGTGCCAGCAGCTCCCCTCGGGGGTTACGGGAGACCCAGTACTTC
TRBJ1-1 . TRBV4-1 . CASSQGGGLDTEAFF TGCGCCAGCAGCCAAGGGGGAGGGTTGGATACTGAAGCTTTCTTT
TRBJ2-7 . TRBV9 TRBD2 CASSGEGGGYEQYF TGTGCCAGCAGCGGAGAGGGCGGGGGCTACGAGCAGTACTTC
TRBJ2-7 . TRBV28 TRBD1 CASSPGTGAYEQYF TGTGCCAGCAGTCCCGGGACAGGGGCTTACGAGCAGTACTTC
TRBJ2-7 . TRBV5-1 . CASSPLSGQGIFYEQYF TGCGCCAGCAGCCCCTTATCAGGGCAGGGGATTTTTTACGAGCAGTACTTC
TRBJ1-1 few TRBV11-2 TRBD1 CASSPWGQGTNTEAFF TGTGCCAGCAGCCCCTGGGGACAGGGAACGAACACTGAAGCTTTCTTT
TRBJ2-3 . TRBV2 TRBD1 CASKRQGAADTQYF TGTGCCAGCAAGAGACAGGGGGCGGCAGATACGCAGTATTTT
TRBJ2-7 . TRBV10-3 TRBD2 CAISTRTSEGEQYF TGTGCCATCAGTACTAGGACTAGCGAAGGCGAGCAGTACTTC
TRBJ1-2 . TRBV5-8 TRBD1 CASSLGQGPYGYTF TGTGCCAGCAGCTTGGGACAGGGACCCTATGGCTACACCTTC
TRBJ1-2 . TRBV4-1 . CASSPRAGDDYGYTF TGCGCCAGCAGCCCCCGGGCGGGGGACGACTATGGCTACACCTTC
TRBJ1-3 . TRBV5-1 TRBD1 CASSYDFTGASGNTIYF TGCGCCAGCAGCTATGATTTTACAGGGGCCTCTGGAAACACCATATATTTT
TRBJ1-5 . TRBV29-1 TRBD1 CSVDGTGGVCGGYSNQPQHF TGCAGCGTCGACGGGACAGGGGGCGTTTGTGGGGGATATAGCAATCAGCCCCAGCATTTT
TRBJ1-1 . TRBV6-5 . CASRPLGGGTEAFF TGTGCCAGCAGACCTTTGGGGGGGGGCACTGAAGCTTTCTTT
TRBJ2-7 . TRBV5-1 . CASFEQNSYEQYF TGCGCCAGCTTTGAGCAAAACTCCTACGAGCAGTACTTC
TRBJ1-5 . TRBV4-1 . CASSPRGAAGNQPQHF TGCGCCAGCAGCCCTCGGGGGGCGGCTGGCAATCAGCCCCAGCATTTT
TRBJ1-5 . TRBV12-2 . CASRLYRGLWQPQHF TGTGCAAGTCGCTTGTACAGGGGGCTTTGGCAGCCCCAGCATTTT
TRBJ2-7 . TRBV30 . CAWNKGLSNTYEQYF TGTGCCTGGAACAAGGGACTGTCGAATACATACGAGCAGTACTTC
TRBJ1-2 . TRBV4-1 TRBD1 CASSQTGEWNGYTF TGCGCCAGCAGCCAGACAGGGGAATGGAATGGCTACACCTTC
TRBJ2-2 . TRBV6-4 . CASSEGRGDTGELFF TGTGCCAGCAGTGAGGGCAGGGGAGACACCGGGGAGCTGTTTTTT
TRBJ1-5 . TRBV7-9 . CASSLGGFNQPQHF TGTGCCAGCAGCTTGGGGGGATTCAATCAGCCCCAGCATTTT
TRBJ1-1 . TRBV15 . CATSRDSANTEAFF TGTGCCACCAGCAGAGATAGTGCGAACACTGAAGCTTTCTTT
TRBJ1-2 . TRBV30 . CASGQPLAYGYTF TGTGCCTCAGGACAGCCCCTCGCCTATGGCTACACCTTC
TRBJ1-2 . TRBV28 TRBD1 CASSLGQGYGYTF TGTGCCAGCAGTTTAGGACAGGGGTATGGCTACACCTTC